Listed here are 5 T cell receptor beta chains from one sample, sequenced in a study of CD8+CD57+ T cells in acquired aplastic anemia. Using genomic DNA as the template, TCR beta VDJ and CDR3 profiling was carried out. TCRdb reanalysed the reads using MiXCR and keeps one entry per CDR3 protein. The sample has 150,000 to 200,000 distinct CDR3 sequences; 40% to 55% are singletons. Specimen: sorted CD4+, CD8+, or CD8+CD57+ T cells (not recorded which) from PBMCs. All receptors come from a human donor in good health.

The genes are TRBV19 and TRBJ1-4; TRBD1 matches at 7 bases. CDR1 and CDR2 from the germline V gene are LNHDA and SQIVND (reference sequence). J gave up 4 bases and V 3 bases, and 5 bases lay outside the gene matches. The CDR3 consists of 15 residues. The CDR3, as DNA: TGTGCCAGTAGTATCCTCGGGACAGTTAATGAAAAACTGTTTTTT. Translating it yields CASSILGTVNEKLFF.

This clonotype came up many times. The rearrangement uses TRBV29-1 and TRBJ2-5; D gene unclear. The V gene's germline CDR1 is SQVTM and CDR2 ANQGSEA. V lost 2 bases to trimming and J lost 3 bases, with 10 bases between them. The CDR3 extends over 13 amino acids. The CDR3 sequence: CSVESNRKETQYF. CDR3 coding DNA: TGCAGCGTTGAATCCAACAGAAAAGAGACCCAGTACTTC.

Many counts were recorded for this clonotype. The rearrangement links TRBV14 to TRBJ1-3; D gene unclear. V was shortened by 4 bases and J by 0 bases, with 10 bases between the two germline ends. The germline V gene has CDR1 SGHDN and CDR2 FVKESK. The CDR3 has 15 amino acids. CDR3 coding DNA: TGTGCCAGCAGCCTACTGAGCTACTCTGGAAACACCATATATTTT. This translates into CASSLLSYSGNTIYF.

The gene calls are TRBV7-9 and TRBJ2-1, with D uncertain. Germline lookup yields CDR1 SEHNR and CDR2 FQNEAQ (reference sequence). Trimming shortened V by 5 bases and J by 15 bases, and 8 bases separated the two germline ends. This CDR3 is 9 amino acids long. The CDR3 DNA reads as TGTGCCAGCAGCCATGGGTTGTTCTTC. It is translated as CASSHGLFF.

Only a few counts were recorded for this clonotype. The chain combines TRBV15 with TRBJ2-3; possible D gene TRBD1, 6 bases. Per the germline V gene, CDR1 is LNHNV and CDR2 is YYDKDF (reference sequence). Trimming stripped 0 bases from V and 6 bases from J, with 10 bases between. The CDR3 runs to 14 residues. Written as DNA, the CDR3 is TGTGCCACCAGCAGAGATATGGGGGCGGATACGCAGTATTTT. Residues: CATSRDMGADTQYF.